These T cell receptor beta chains were read from a single sample in a study of Ad26.COV2.S vaccination and SARS-CoV-2 variants. TCRdb keeps only in-frame clones here, not all; method: immunoSEQ multiplex PCR. The table shows about 680,000 clones, with roughly 90% occurring only once. The specimen comprised peripheral blood, sampled in a trial of Ad26.COV2.S vaccine versus placebo. The receptors originated from a person aged 18 to 59 who received the Ad26.COV2.S COVID-19 vaccine or a placebo. Both conserved end residues are part of each CDR3. Fields, in order: V gene, D gene, J gene, clone size, CDR3 protein, CDR3 DNA. The D gene is left open where the match is weak. The size field is filled for only some rows; it gives once, few, many or a size class.

TRBV19	TRBD1	TRBJ2-7	NA	CASRDRGISEQYF	TGTGCCAGTAGGGACAGGGGGATCTCCGAGCAGTACTTC
TRBV14	NA	TRBJ1-1	NA	CASSQDRFTEAFF	TGTGCCAGCAGCCAAGACAGATTCACTGAAGCTTTCTTT
TRBV3-1/TRBV3-2	TRBD1	TRBJ2-6	NA	CASSPRDRIYSGANVLTF	TGTGCCAGCAGCCCCCGGGACAGAATTTACTCTGGGGCCAACGTCCTGACTTTC
TRBV10-2	NA	TRBJ2-5	NA	CASSERGVETQYF	TGCGCCAGCAGTGAAAGAGGGGTGGAGACCCAGTACTTC
TRBV20-1	TRBD2	TRBJ2-7	NA	CSATGRAAQYF	TGCAGTGCTACTGGGAGGGCCGCGCAGTACTTC
TRBV5-1	NA	TRBJ2-7	NA	CASSLGPPFYEQYF	TGCGCCAGCAGCTTGGGCCCCCCGTTCTACGAGCAGTACTTC
TRBV19	NA	TRBJ2-5	NA	CASSTQETQYF	TGTGCCAGTAGTACCCAAGAGACCCAGTACTTC
TRBV7-7	NA	TRBJ2-5	NA	CASSRTRGLGQETQYF	TGTGCTAGCAGCCGAACCCGGGGCCTTGGTCAAGAGACCCAGTACTTC
TRBV3-1/TRBV3-2	NA	TRBJ2-7	NA	CASSPRPGSYEQYF	TGTGCCAGCAGCCCCCGGCCGGGCTCCTACGAGCAGTACTTC
TRBV15	NA	TRBJ2-7	NA	CATSRGGGSISYEQYF	TGTGCCACCAGCAGAGGTGGGGGCTCCATCTCCTACGAGCAGTACTTC
TRBV5-1	NA	TRBJ1-6	NA	CASNPIDSFNSPLHF	TGCGCCAGCAACCCGATAGACAGCTTCAATTCACCCCTCCACTTT
TRBV19	NA	TRBJ2-7	NA	CASSAGLSYEQYF	TGTGCCAGTAGTGCGGGACTGAGCTACGAGCAGTACTTC
TRBV7-2	NA	TRBJ2-5	NA	CASSKPGRQETQYF	TGTGCCAGCAGCAAGCCGGGGCGCCAAGAGACCCAGTACTTC
TRBV12-3/TRBV12-4	NA	TRBJ1-2	NA	CASSLAATGYTF	TGTGCCAGCAGTTTAGCCGCCACCGGCTACACCTTC
TRBV29-1	TRBD1	TRBJ2-7	NA	CSVEVLDRDYEQYF	TGCAGCGTTGAAGTGTTGGACAGGGACTACGAGCAGTACTTC
TRBV4-1	NA	TRBJ1-3	few	CASSQDLGTTGNTIYF	TGCGCCAGCAGCCAAGATCTGGGGACCACTGGAAACACCATATATTTT
TRBV10-1	TRBD1	TRBJ1-1	NA	CASSGGGQGNTEAFF	TGCGCCAGCAGTGGAGGGGGACAGGGGAACACTGAAGCTTTCTTT
TRBV19	TRBD1	TRBJ1-6	NA	CASSLGQGSSPLHF	TGTGCCAGTAGCCTCGGACAGGGGTCCTCACCCCTCCACTTT
TRBV7-9	NA	TRBJ2-7	NA	CASSPSSRSQRPTYEQYF	TGTGCCAGCAGCCCCAGTAGTCGGAGCCAGCGGCCAACCTACGAGCAGTACTTC
TRBV6-5	TRBD2	TRBJ2-5	NA	CASSSSGGSQETQYF	TGTGCCAGCAGTTCCAGCGGGGGGTCTCAAGAGACCCAGTACTTC
TRBV6-6	TRBD1	TRBJ1-1	NA	CASSRDREYEAFF	TGTGCCAGCAGCAGAGACAGGGAGTATGAAGCTTTCTTT
TRBV2	NA	TRBJ2-3	NA	CASSNYLTDTQYF	TGTGCCAGCAGTAACTACCTCACAGATACGCAGTATTTT
TRBV6-4	TRBD1	TRBJ2-7	NA	CASSADRGYEQYF	TGTGCCAGCAGTGCGGACAGGGGCTACGAGCAGTACTTC
TRBV11-2	NA	TRBJ1-1	few	CASSLFGGPLNTEAFF	TGTGCCAGCAGCTTATTTGGGGGCCCGCTGAACACTGAAGCTTTCTTT
TRBV7-6	TRBD1	TRBJ1-5	once	CASSLFPGTGVSQPQHF	TGTGCCAGCAGCTTATTTCCGGGGACAGGTGTTAGTCAGCCCCAGCATTTT
TRBV2	NA	TRBJ1-6	NA	CASEVLLGSPLHF	TGTGCCAGCGAGGTCCTATTGGGTTCACCCCTCCACTTT
TRBV10-3	NA	TRBJ1-4	NA	CAISRGGSYEKLFF	TGTGCCATCAGTCGTGGGGGCTCGTATGAAAAACTGTTTTTT
TRBV2	NA	TRBJ1-2	NA	CASRRGDYGYTF	TGTGCCAGCAGGCGCGGGGACTATGGCTACACCTTC
TRBV3-1/TRBV3-2	TRBD1	TRBJ1-3	NA	CASSPQTGDGNTIYF	TGTGCCAGCAGCCCCCAGACAGGGGACGGAAACACCATATATTTT
TRBV7-9	TRBD1	TRBJ2-7	NA	CASSFGTGNYEQYF	TGTGCCAGCAGCTTCGGGACAGGCAACTACGAGCAGTACTTC
TRBV29-1	NA	TRBJ2-1	NA	CSVSSGEQFF	TGCAGCGTTAGCAGCGGTGAGCAGTTCTTC
TRBV18	NA	TRBJ2-3	NA	CASSVGFADTQYF	TGTGCCAGCTCAGTGGGATTTGCAGATACGCAGTATTTT
TRBV11-1	NA	TRBJ2-1	NA	CASSLIVGNEQFF	TGTGCCAGCAGCCTAATAGTGGGCAATGAGCAGTTCTTC
TRBV7-8	NA	TRBJ2-7	NA	CASSLNKWGFLSYEQYF	TGTGCCAGCAGCTTAAACAAGTGGGGTTTCCTATCCTACGAGCAGTACTTC
TRBV6-2/TRBV6-3	TRBD1	TRBJ2-7	NA	CASSYPNPTGPSYEQYF	TGTGCCAGCAGTTATCCCAATCCGACAGGGCCGTCCTACGAGCAGTACTTC
TRBV19	TRBD2	TRBJ2-1	NA	CASSITGGPYNEQFF	TGTGCCAGTAGTATAACGGGGGGGCCGTACAATGAGCAGTTCTTC
TRBV3-1/TRBV3-2	TRBD2	TRBJ2-7	once	CASSASGPLSYEQYF	TGTGCCAGCAGCGCTAGCGGACCCCTCTCCTACGAGCAGTACTTC
TRBV30	NA	TRBJ1-2	NA	CAWSVNGLYGYTF	TGTGCCTGGAGTGTAAACGGCCTCTATGGCTACACCTTC
TRBV30	NA	TRBJ1-4	NA	CAWSIREKLFF	TGTGCCTGGAGCATTCGTGAAAAACTGTTTTTT
TRBV29-1	NA	TRBJ1-1	NA	CSVSTPRETEAFF	TGCAGCGTTAGTACACCCAGGGAGACTGAAGCTTTCTTT
TRBV12-5	NA	TRBJ1-1	NA	CASGLDTEAFF	TGTGCTAGTGGTTTGGATACTGAAGCTTTCTTT
TRBV5-1	TRBD1	TRBJ2-7	NA	CASSLAAGGFYEQYF	TGCGCCAGCAGCTTGGCTGCAGGGGGCTTCTACGAGCAGTACTTC
TRBV30	TRBD1	TRBJ1-2	NA	CARDRGGGGYTF	TGTGCCAGGGACAGGGGAGGGGGTGGCTACACCTTC
TRBV2	TRBD2	TRBJ2-3	NA	CASSAGTSRDTQYF	TGTGCCAGCAGCGCCGGGACTAGCAGAGATACGCAGTATTTT
TRBV4-3	TRBD1	TRBJ1-2	NA	CASSQDLGQGYGYTF	TGCGCCAGCAGCCAAGATTTGGGACAGGGCTATGGCTACACCTTC
TRBV14	TRBD2	TRBJ2-2	NA	CASSQDGGKNTGELFF	TGTGCCAGCAGCCAAGACGGGGGGAAGAACACCGGGGAGCTGTTTTTT
TRBV18	NA	TRBJ2-1	NA	CASSPLEVAYNEQFF	TGTGCCAGCTCCCCCTTAGAGGTTGCCTACAATGAGCAGTTCTTC
TRBV15	NA	TRBJ2-1	NA	CATSGSPGAEQFF	TGTGCCACCAGCGGTTCCCCCGGGGCTGAGCAGTTCTTC
TRBV7-6	NA	TRBJ1-5	NA	CASSLAGGLAQPQHF	TGTGCCAGCAGCTTAGCCGGGGGCCTGGCTCAGCCCCAGCATTTT
TRBV30	NA	TRBJ1-1	NA	CAWTRAGNTEAFF	TGTGCCTGGACCCGTGCGGGGAACACTGAAGCTTTCTTT
TRBV11-2	TRBD1	TRBJ2-1	NA	CASSPGTAYNEQFF	TGTGCCAGCAGCCCCGGGACAGCTTACAATGAGCAGTTCTTC
TRBV30	NA	TRBJ1-1	NA	CAWNRNTEAFF	TGTGCCTGGAACCGGAACACTGAAGCTTTCTTT
TRBV5-4	NA	TRBJ1-1	NA	CASSFRDDTEAFF	TGTGCCAGCAGCTTCAGGGACGACACTGAAGCTTTCTTT
TRBV7-2	NA	TRBJ1-6	NA	CASRADNSPLHF	TGTGCCAGCAGGGCGGATAATTCACCCCTCCACTTT
TRBV4-3	NA	TRBJ2-3	NA	CASSPGPGIAAAPTDTQYF	TGCGCCAGCAGCCCCGGGCCGGGCATCGCGGCGGCGCCCACAGATACGCAGTATTTT
TRBV6-6	TRBD1	TRBJ2-1	NA	CASSYSATGGVNEQFF	TGTGCCAGCAGTTATTCGGCGACAGGGGGTGTCAATGAGCAGTTCTTC
TRBV3-1/TRBV3-2	NA	TRBJ1-5	NA	CASSLTNGATQHF	TGTGCCAGCAGCCTCACGAACGGGGCAACCCAGCATTTT
TRBV7-2	NA	TRBJ1-1	NA	CASSLGGLREAFF	TGTGCCAGCAGCTTAGGGGGGCTCCGTGAAGCTTTCTTT